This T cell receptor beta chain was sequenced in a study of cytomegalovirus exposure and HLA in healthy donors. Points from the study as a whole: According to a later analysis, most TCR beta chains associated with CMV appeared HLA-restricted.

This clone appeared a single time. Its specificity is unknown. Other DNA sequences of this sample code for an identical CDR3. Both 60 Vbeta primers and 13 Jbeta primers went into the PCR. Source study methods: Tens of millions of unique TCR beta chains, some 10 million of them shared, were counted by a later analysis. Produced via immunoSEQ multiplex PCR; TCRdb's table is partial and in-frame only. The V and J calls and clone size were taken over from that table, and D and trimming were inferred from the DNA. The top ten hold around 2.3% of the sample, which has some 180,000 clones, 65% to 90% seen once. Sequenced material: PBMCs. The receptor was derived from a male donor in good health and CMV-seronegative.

CDR3 DNA: TGTGCCACCAGCAGGGGGACAGGGGTCTACGAGCAGTACTTC. Translating gives CATSRGTGVYEQYF. This chain links TRBV15 with TRBJ2-7, with 10 bases matching TRBD1. V lost 3 bases and J lost 3; bases outside the gene matches: 2. The CDR3 is made up of 14 amino acids. Germline assignment: CDR1 LNHNV and CDR2 YYDKDF (reference sequence).